The 29 T cell receptor beta chains listed next were all sequenced from one sample in a study of T cell responses to AZD1222 COVID-19 vaccine. TCRdb's copy holds only in-frame clones and misses some; the assay was immunoSEQ multiplex PCR. This table holds 120,000 to 150,000 clones, approximately 87% found once. Sequences were derived from peripheral blood, sampled 28 days after the second AZD1222 dose. The source of these receptors is an adult who received the AZD1222 COVID-19 vaccine.

The V call is TRBV5-1, the J call TRBJ2-3; 9 bases match TRBD1. CDR3 length: 15 residues. From germline, CDR1 is SGHRS and CDR2 YFSETQ. V lost 3 bases, J lost 8 bases, and 10 bases stayed unmatched. This chain's CDR3 is CASSWGQGGVGTQYF. CDR3 nucleotides: TGCGCCAGCAGCTGGGGACAGGGCGGGGTTGGTACGCAGTATTTT.

The V and J genes are TRBV5-1 and TRBJ2-5; TRBD2 aligns across 7 bases. From germline, CDR1 is SGHRS and CDR2 YFSETQ. The CDR3 totals 18 residues. Germline trimming cut 4 bases from V and 7 bases from J; bases unmatched to any gene: 22. The CDR3 loop is CASSIGLAADSERWTQYF. In DNA, the CDR3 is TGCGCCAGCAGCATCGGGCTAGCGGCAGACAGTGAAAGATGGACCCAGTACTTC.

The gene calls are TRBV30 and TRBJ1-2, with D tentatively TRBD1 (6 bases). CDR3 length equals 15 residues. CDR1 and CDR2 (germline): GTSNPN, SVGIG (reference sequence). The ends were cut back, 2 bases at V and 2 bases at J, with 15 bases in the middle. The CDR3 region has the DNA TGTGCCTGGAGTCGCCCAGGGGCCCCAAACTATGGCTACACCTTC. Protein: CAWSRPGAPNYGYTF. The whole variable domain, filled in from reference TRBV30 and TRBJ1-2, reads SQTIHQWPATLVQPVGSPLSLECTVEGTSNPNLYWYRQAAGRGLQLLFYSVGIGQISSEVPQNLSASRPQDRQFILSSKKLLLSDSGFYLCAWSRPGAPNYGYTFGSGTRLTVV.

J is TRBJ2-7 and V is TRBV5-1, with D possibly TRBD1 on 6 matching bases. CDR3 length: 14 amino acids. Trimming cost V 5 bases and J 7 bases, with 19 bases left between them. Germline loops: CDR1 SGHRS, CDR2 YFSETQ. The CDR3 loop is CASRTGHSSGEQYV. CDR3 nucleotides: TGCGCCAGCAGAACGGGACATTCGAGTGGGGAGCAGTACGTC.

This clone was counted a single time. The chain combines TRBV29-1 with TRBJ2-5; D gene ambiguous. V shed 7 bases and J shed 6 bases, with 12 bases lying between them. The CDR3 runs 11 residues. CDR1 and CDR2 from the germline V gene are SQVTM and ANQGSEA. Here the CDR3 DNA reads TGCAGCGGGTGGTTCCGGAAGACCCAGTACTTC. Amino acid sequence: CSGWFRKTQYF.

The chain combines TRBV24-1 with TRBJ2-3; tentative D call: TRBD1 (6 bases). The CDR3 totals 15 residues. Germline V gives CDR1 KGHDR, CDR2 SFDVKD. The ends were cut back, 0 bases at V and 3 bases at J, with 9 bases in the middle. CDR3 sequence reads: CATSDLEGVTDTQYF. CDR3 DNA: TGTGCCACCAGTGATTTGGAGGGGGTGACAGATACGCAGTATTTT.

The chain carries TRBV11-2 and TRBJ1-1; 7 positions match TRBD1. The CDR3 totals 12 residues. The V gene end was trimmed by 6 bases and the J gene end by 8 bases; junction bases not matched to a gene: 6. CDR1 is SGHAT and CDR2 is FQNNGV in the germline V gene. The CDR3 coding sequence is TGTGCCAGCAGACGGGACAGCGAAGAAGCTTTCTTT. As protein: CASRRDSEEAFF.

The chain is built from TRBV4-3 and TRBJ1-1, with 12 bases aligning to TRBD1. CDR1 is LGHNA, CDR2 YSLEER, per germline. The CDR3 covers 14 residues. V shed 4 bases and J 5 bases; nucleotides not matched to a gene: 2. The CDR3 bases are TGCGCCAGCAGCCGGGGACAGGGGGCGACTGAAGCTTTCTTT. Amino acid sequence: CASSRGQGATEAFF.

This clone was picked up one time. This chain connects TRBV19 to TRBJ1-5; D perhaps matches TRBD1 (5 bases). Germline CDR1 is LNHDA and CDR2 is SQIVND (reference sequence). V shed 3 bases and J shed 0 bases, with 9 bases lying between them. This CDR3 has 15 amino acids. The CDR3 protein is CASSMGTDSNQPQHF. For the CDR3, the DNA is TGTGCCAGTAGTATGGGGACGGATAGCAATCAGCCCCAGCATTTT.

The chain is built from TRBV28 and TRBJ1-5; 9 bases match TRBD1. The CDR3 is 16 amino acids. The germline CDR1 and CDR2 sequences are MDHEN and SYDVKM. Trimming at V came to 1 base and at J to 3 bases, leaving 4 bases not matched to a gene. CDR3 residues: CASSLSGTGNNQPQHF. The CDR3 DNA sequence: TGTGCCAGCAGTTTATCCGGGACAGGGAACAATCAGCCCCAGCATTTT.

The chain uses TRBV19 and TRBJ1-5, with 10 bases fitting TRBD1. With 6 bases clipped from V and 4 bases from J, the junction kept 6 bases outside the gene matches. CDR3 length equals 15 residues. Germline lookup yields CDR1 LNHDA and CDR2 SQIVND (reference sequence). CDR3 sequence: CASSYGQGENQPQHF. In nucleotides, the CDR3 is TGTGCCAGTAGCTACGGACAGGGGGAGAATCAGCCCCAGCATTTT.

The V gene is TRBV28, the J gene TRBJ2-7; the D gene is possibly TRBD2 (5 bases). The CDR3 contains 15 residues. V lost 4 bases and J lost 0, with 13 bases in between. The germline V gene has CDR1 MDHEN and CDR2 SYDVKM. CDR3 residues: CASSSDSHHSYEQYF. CDR3 DNA sequence: TGTGCCAGCAGTTCGGACTCTCACCACTCCTACGAGCAGTACTTC.

The rearrangement links TRBV5-5 to TRBJ1-2; D remains unclear. The CDR3 is made up of 16 amino acids. V lost 4 bases to trimming and J lost 3 bases, with 19 bases between them. Germline V gives CDR1 SGHKS, CDR2 YYEKEE (reference sequence). CDR3 nucleotides: TGTGCCAGCAGCCCATTGGACGGCGGAAAGGACTATGGCTACACCTTC. As protein: CASSPLDGGKDYGYTF.

The chain combines TRBV6-2 or TRBV6-3 with TRBJ2-5; D ambiguous. The CDR3 length is 13 residues. Germline V gene lookup returns CDR1 MNHEY and CDR2 SVGEGT. Trimming stripped 3 bases from V and 4 bases from J, with 9 bases between. DNA of the CDR3: TGTGCCAGCAGTTATCCCTTGGGAGAGACCCAGTACTTC. It translates to CASSYPLGETQYF.

This sequence joins TRBV5-4 and TRBJ1-1; D gene uncertain. The CDR3 covers 15 residues. CDR1 is SGHNT, CDR2 YYREEE, per germline (reference sequence). V lost 5 bases, J lost 5 bases, and 19 bases lay in between. The chain's CDR3 is CASRLEAGRGTEAFF. The CDR3 DNA reads TGTGCCAGCAGACTGGAGGCGGGGAGAGGTACTGAAGCTTTCTTT.

This chain uses TRBV4-3 with TRBJ2-3, with 10 bases aligning to TRBD2. Per germline, CDR1 LGHNA and CDR2 YSLEER. V lost 4 bases, J lost 1 base, and 8 bases stayed unmatched. This CDR3 region has 17 residues. The CDR3 spells CASSPSRTSGRTDTQYF. CDR3 nucleotides: TGCGCCAGCAGCCCATCGCGGACTAGCGGTCGCACAGATACGCAGTATTTT.

The chain combines TRBV20-1 with TRBJ1-4, with D perhaps TRBD1 (5 bases). With 3 bases removed from V and 12 bases from J, the gap between germline ends came to 11 bases. The germline V gene has CDR1 DFQATT and CDR2 SNEGSKA (reference sequence). This CDR3 has 11 residues. DNA for the CDR3: TGCAGTGCTAGTAGGGGAAGTCAACTGTTTTTT. Protein sequence: CSASRGSQLFF.

This clone has only one observation. The chain links TRBV18 to TRBJ1-1; D uncertain. Germline V gene lookup returns CDR1 KGHSH and CDR2 LQKENI. V shed 3 bases and J shed 2 bases, with 7 bases lying between them. The CDR3 is made up of 13 amino acids. The CDR3, as DNA: TGTGCCAGCTCACCGGAAGGAAACACTGAAGCTTTCTTT. Encoded protein: CASSPEGNTEAFF.

The chain is built from TRBV5-8 and TRBJ2-1, with D perhaps matching TRBD1 (6 bases). Trimming removed 9 bases from V and 0 bases from J, with 16 bases in between. CDR3 length: 15 amino acids. CDR1 and CDR2 from the germline V gene are SGHTS and YDEGEE. CDR3 bases: TGTGCCACGACTACTCAGGGGAGCTCCTACAATGAGCAGTTCTTC. Protein product: CATTTQGSSYNEQFF.

In its sample, this clone was seen once. The chain recombines TRBV2 with TRBJ1-4; D call uncertain. Germline CDR1 SNHLY, CDR2 FYNNEI. Trimming took 11 bases from V and 8 from J, leaving 12 bases between them. The CDR3 extends over 11 amino acids. The CDR3, as DNA: TGTGCCTCCTTGTTGAAGGAAAAACTGTTTTTT. It encodes CASLLKEKLFF.

This clone appeared a few times. This chain connects TRBV11-2 to TRBJ1-4, with D hard to call. Trimming shortened V by 1 base and J by 4 bases, and 10 bases separated the two germline ends. This CDR3 region has 15 residues. In germline, CDR1 is SGHAT, CDR2 FQNNGV. The CDR3 protein is CASSLGSSFNEKLFF. The CDR3 coding sequence is TGTGCCAGCAGCTTAGGTAGCAGTTTTAATGAAAAACTGTTTTTT. The whole variable domain, filled in from reference TRBV11-2 and TRBJ1-4, reads EAGVAQSPRYKIIEKRQSVAFWCNPISGHATLYWYQQILGQGPKLLIQFQNNGVVDDSQLPKDRFSAERLKGVDSTLKIQPAKLEDSAVYLCASSLGSSFNEKLFFGSGTQLSVL.

The table lists this clone with a few counts. The CDR3 DNA reads as TGTGCCAGCAGTCCGCCCGGGACAGGGGGGCTCTATGGCTACACCTTC. Residues: CASSPPGTGGLYGYTF. The chain couples TRBV28 to TRBJ1-2; 11 positions match TRBD1. Germline V CDR1 and CDR2: MDHEN, SYDVKM. V gave up 5 bases and J gave up 4 bases; unmatched junction bases: 9. The CDR3 is 16 amino acids.

Comment on this clone: A junction boundary mismatches the germline segment, possibly from a read error. This chain connects TRBV28 to TRBJ1-1; weak D call: TRBD1 (6 bases). Germline CDR1 and CDR2: MDHEN and SYDVKM. The CDR3 loop spans 13 amino acids. The CDR3 sequence: CASSSPGTRKAFF. As DNA, the CDR3 is TGTGCCAGCAGTTCCCCTGGGACAAGGAAAGCTTTTTTT.

This clone showed up just once. V is TRBV27 and J is TRBJ1-3; 9 bases agree with TRBD1. The CDR3 extends over 15 amino acids. The V and J ends lost 6 bases and 3 bases, in that order; junction bases with no gene match: 6. The V gene's germline CDR1 is MNHEY and CDR2 SMNVEV (reference sequence). The CDR3 nucleotides are TGTGCCAGCAGATCACAGGGGGCCGATGGAAACACCATATATTTT. It specifies CASRSQGADGNTIYF.

The chain is built from TRBV28 and TRBJ1-6; D is perhaps TRBD1 (6 bases). This CDR3 spans 15 amino acids. V was pared by 8 bases and J by 7 bases, with 18 bases between. Germline V CDR1 and CDR2: MDHEN, SYDVKM. CDR3 DNA sequence: TGTGCCAGCCGAACGCACCGGGACAACAATTCACCCCTCCACTTT. Amino acids: CASRTHRDNNSPLHF. The entire variable domain, with the rest obtained from reference TRBV28 and TRBJ1-6, is as follows: DVKVTQSSRYLVKRTGEKVFLECVQDMDHENMFWYRQDPGLGLRLIYFSYDVKMKEKGDIPEGYSVSREKKERFSLILESASTNQTSMYLCASRTHRDNNSPLHFGNGTRLTVT.

This clone was observed once. The rearrangement links TRBV9 to TRBJ1-1; D call uncertain. Germline V gives CDR1 SGDLS, CDR2 YYNGEE. This CDR3 has 13 residues. The V and J ends lost 2 bases and 0 bases respectively, with 5 bases between them. The CDR3 here is CASSVRVNTEAFF. CDR3 coding DNA: TGTGCCAGCAGCGTTCGGGTGAACACTGAAGCTTTCTTT.

This chain connects TRBV6-6 to TRBJ1-2, with TRBD1 identical over 7 bases. Germline CDR1 reads MNHNY; CDR2 reads SVGAGI (reference sequence). The CDR3 spans 15 residues. Unmatched junction bases numbered 6, after V lost 0 bases and J lost 5 bases. The CDR3 sequence: CASSYSGTALYGYTF. As DNA, the CDR3 is TGTGCCAGCAGTTACTCGGGGACAGCTTTATATGGCTACACCTTC.

This rearrangement joins TRBV10-3 to TRBJ1-3, with D perhaps matching TRBD1 (5 bases). The CDR3 is made up of 13 amino acids. From germline, CDR1 is ENHRY and CDR2 SYGVKD. Trimming stripped 8 bases from V and 2 bases from J, with 10 bases between. The CDR3 reads CAIQGPAGNTIYF. In DNA form, the CDR3 reads TGTGCCATCCAGGGTCCTGCTGGAAACACCATATATTTT.

This clone came up a few times. The chain carries TRBV6-2 or TRBV6-3 and TRBJ2-1, with D possibly matching TRBD2 (6 bases). Germline CDR1 reads MNHEY; CDR2 reads SVGEGT. The V end lost 5 bases, the J end lost 5 bases, and 16 bases lay between the germline ends. The CDR3 sequence is 15 residues long. The CDR3 spells CASSRAGTPNNEQFF. DNA of the CDR3: TGTGCCAGCAGTCGAGCCGGGACTCCCAACAATGAGCAGTTCTTC.